This T cell receptor (beta chain) was recorded in a study of shared clonotypes between healthy human individuals. About the study: Plates per donor: three CD4 naive, three CD4 memory, two CD8 naive, one CD8 memory.

CD8 cells regarded as naive lacked CD45RO, were positively chosen for CCR7, and omitted terminally differentiated effector memory CD45RA+ cells. Methods used by the authors: Junction-only sequences produced by ImmunoSEQ had no quality scores, so filtering differed. Clones were sequenced by immunoSEQ multiplex PCR, and TCRdb holds only the in-frame ones, with some missing. The V and J calls and clone size come from that table; D and trimming were worked out from the DNA. The sample includes about 680,000 clones, 90% to 95% of them seen just once. V gave up 3 bases and J gave up 1 base; unmatched junction bases: 4. From germline, CDR1 is MNHNS and CDR2 SASEGT. This CDR3 region has 17 residues.

The sample taken for sequencing was naive CD8+ T cells sorted from blood. This clonotype was sampled from a man younger than 40 in good health. The chain has TRBV6-1 and TRBJ2-7; 15 bases agree with TRBD2. The CDR3 reads CASSDGLAGGLSYEQYF. CDR3 bases: TGTGCCAGCAGTGACGGACTAGCGGGAGGGCTTTCCTACGAGCAGTACTTC.